Sequencing of this T cell receptor beta chain was carried out in a study of blood T cell repertoires in COVID-19. Study-wide context: Samples of COVID-19 (acute and convalescent) were obtained from the United States, Italy and Spain. T cells, B-cell-depleted T cells, or PBMCs provided the cDNA or gDNA that served as material.

Only in-frame clones appear in the TCRdb table, and some are missing; sequencing was by immunoSEQ multiplex PCR. This table holds 150,000 to 200,000 clones, 70% to 90% found once. Germline V gene data show CDR1 as LNHDA and CDR2 as SQIVND (reference sequence). CDR3 size: 17 residues. V was shortened by 5 bases and J by 0 bases, with 14 bases between the two germline ends. The rearrangement uses TRBV19 and TRBJ2-6; a weak D match, TRBD1 (6 bases). Sample: peripheral blood. The sequence came from a man in his forties with active or convalescent COVID-19. The CDR3 DNA is TGTGCCAGTAGTGTTACAGGGTTTGGCTCTGGGGCCAACGTCCTGACTTTC. It specifies CASSVTGFGSGANVLTF.